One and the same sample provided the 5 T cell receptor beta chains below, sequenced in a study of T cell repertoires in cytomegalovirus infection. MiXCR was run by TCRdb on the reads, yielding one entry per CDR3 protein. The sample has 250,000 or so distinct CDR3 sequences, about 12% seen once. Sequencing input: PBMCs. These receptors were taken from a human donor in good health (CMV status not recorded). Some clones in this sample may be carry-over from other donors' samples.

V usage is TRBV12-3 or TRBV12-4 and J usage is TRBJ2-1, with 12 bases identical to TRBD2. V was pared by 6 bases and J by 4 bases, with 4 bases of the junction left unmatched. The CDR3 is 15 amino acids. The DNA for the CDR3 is TGTGCCAGCAGGCCTGGACTAGCGGGGTACAATGAGCAGTTCTTC. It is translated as CASRPGLAGYNEQFF.

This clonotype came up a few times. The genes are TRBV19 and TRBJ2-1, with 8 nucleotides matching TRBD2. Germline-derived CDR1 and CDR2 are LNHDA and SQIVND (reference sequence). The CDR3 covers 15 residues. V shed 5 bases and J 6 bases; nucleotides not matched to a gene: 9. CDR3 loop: CASSQTSGLGNEQFF. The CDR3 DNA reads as TGTGCCAGTAGTCAAACTAGCGGCCTAGGCAATGAGCAGTTCTTC.

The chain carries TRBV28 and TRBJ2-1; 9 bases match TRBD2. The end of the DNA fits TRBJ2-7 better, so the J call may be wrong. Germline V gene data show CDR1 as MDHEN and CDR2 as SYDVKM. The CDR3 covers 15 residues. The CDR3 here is CASSSTVAGAKEQYF. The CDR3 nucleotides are TGTGCCAGCAGTTCCACCGTAGCGGGAGCCAAGGAGCAGTACTTC.

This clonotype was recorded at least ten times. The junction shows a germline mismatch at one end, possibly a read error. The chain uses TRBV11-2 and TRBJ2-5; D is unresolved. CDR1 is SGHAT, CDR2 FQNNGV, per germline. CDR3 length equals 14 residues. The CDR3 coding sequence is TGTGCCAGCAGCCTAGAGGTTAAGATAGAGACCCAGTACTTC. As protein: CASSLEVKIETQYF.

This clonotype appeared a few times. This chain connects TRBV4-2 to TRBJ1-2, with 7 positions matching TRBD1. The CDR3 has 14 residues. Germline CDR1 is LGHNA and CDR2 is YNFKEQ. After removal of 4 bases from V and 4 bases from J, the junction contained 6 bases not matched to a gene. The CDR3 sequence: CASSPGGQRYGYTF. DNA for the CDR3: TGTGCCAGCAGCCCGGGGGGACAGCGCTATGGCTACACCTTC.